Below, 17 T cell receptor beta chains from the same sample are listed, as sequenced in a study of spatial heterogeneity in lung cancer. Findings and limits, study-wide: The number of expanded tumor alpha and beta chains correlated with mutation number.

Time point specified: sample taken at primary tumor resection. TCRdb called the 5' RACE reads again in MiXCR, with one record for every CDR3 protein. The repertoire holds about 3,000 distinct CDR3 sequences, with roughly a quarter as singletons. These receptors have no known antigen. The source material was lung tumor tissue, sampled at surgery. These receptors came from a female donor with early-stage non-small cell lung cancer.

This chain joins TRBV29-1 and TRBJ2-7; D gene uncertain. V gave up 1 base and J gave up 3 bases, with 10 bases separating them. The CDR3 is 13 amino acids. Germline V lookup: CDR1 SQVTM, CDR2 ANQGSEA. For the CDR3, the DNA is TGCAGCGTTGAAGGAGGTGGCGGCTACGAGCAGTACTTC. This encodes CSVEGGGGYEQYF.

By sample fraction, this clonotype is medium-sized. J is TRBJ1-1 and V is TRBV29-1, with D unclear. The CDR3 spans 14 residues. Looked up from germline, CDR1 is SQVTM and CDR2 is ANQGSEA. V was clipped by 4 bases and J by 1 base, with 13 bases between them. The CDR3, as DNA: TGCAGCGTTGTTTTATTTAGGGAGAACACTGAAGCTTTCTTT. This gives the protein CSVVLFRENTEAFF. Full variable domain (rest looked up from reference TRBV29-1 and TRBJ1-1): SAVISQKPSRDICQRGTSLTIQCQVDSQVTMMFWYRQQPGQSLTLIATANQGSEATYESGFVIDKFPISRPNLTFSTLTVSNMSPEDSSIYLCSVVLFRENTEAFFGQGTRLTVV.

This clonotype was recorded at least ten times. The chain recombines TRBV11-2 with TRBJ2-7; 7 bases fit TRBD2. The CDR3 is made up of 15 amino acids. Germline-derived CDR1 and CDR2 are SGHAT and FQNNGV. Trimming removed 5 bases from V and 1 base from J; junction bases left unmatched: 8. The CDR3 sequence is CASSPGGSPSYEQYF. The CDR3 DNA reads as TGTGCCAGCAGCCCGGGAGGCTCTCCGTCCTACGAGCAGTACTTC.

The DNA of the CDR3 is TGTGCCAGCAGCCGCCTTCGTCCGGGACAGGGTTTACCTCAGGAGTTCTTC. This sequence encodes CASSRLRPGQGLPQEFF. The chain is built from TRBV7-2 and TRBJ2-1, with 9 bases lining up with TRBD1. This CDR3 contains 17 residues. Germline CDR1 and CDR2: SGHTA and FQGNSA. V gave up 5 bases and J gave up 14 bases; unmatched junction bases: 22.

DNA of the CDR3: TGTGCCATCAAGGACAGCAGAGAGACCCAGTACTTC. Translation: CAIKDSRETQYF. The chain carries TRBV10-3 and TRBJ2-5; D is possibly TRBD1 (6 bases). Trimming cost V 7 bases and J 4 bases, with 10 bases left between them. CDR3 size: 12 residues. Germline V CDR1 and CDR2: ENHRY, SYGVKD.

The chain is built from TRBV7-2 and TRBJ2-1, with TRBD2 matching 10 bases. The germline V gene has CDR1 SGHTA and CDR2 FQGNSA. The CDR3 loop spans 17 amino acids. The V segment lost 1 base and the J segment 5 bases; nucleotides outside the gene matches: 8. This chain's CDR3 is CASSLVGTSGIDNEQFF. DNA of the CDR3: TGTGCCAGCAGCTTAGTAGGAACTAGCGGGATTGACAATGAGCAGTTCTTC.

This clonotype counts as large. The J gene is TRBJ1-4, the V gene TRBV7-8; 10 positions match TRBD1. This CDR3 has 15 residues. Per the germline V gene, CDR1 is SGHVS and CDR2 is FQNEAQ. The junction had 3 bases not matched to a gene; V was cut back by 5 bases and J by 3 bases. This chain's CDR3 is CASSPGQGANEKLFF. CDR3 in DNA: TGTGCCAGCAGCCCCGGACAGGGGGCTAATGAAAAACTGTTTTTT.

J is TRBJ2-3 and V is TRBV20-1, with 9 bases aligning to TRBD2. The CDR3 runs 15 residues. J gave up 2 bases and V 5 bases, and 8 bases lay outside the gene matches. In germline, CDR1 is DFQATT, CDR2 SNEGSKA (reference sequence). The CDR3 is CSARIAGANTDTQYF. CDR3 coding DNA: TGCAGTGCTCGAATAGCGGGAGCTAACACAGATACGCAGTATTTT.

This clonotype qualifies as medium-sized. The genes are TRBV25-1 and TRBJ2-2; D call uncertain. Deletions cut 5 bases from V and 2 bases from J, with 6 bases between. Germline V gene data show CDR1 as MGHDK and CDR2 as SYGVNS. CDR3 length equals 13 residues. CDR3 DNA: TGTGCCAGCAGTATAACAAACACCGGGGAGCTGTTTTTT. Encoded protein: CASSITNTGELFF.

This clonotype occurred a few times. The J gene is TRBJ2-7, the V gene TRBV7-9, with a weak D call TRBD2 (6 bases). Trimming cost V 1 base and J 5 bases, with 12 bases left between them. The CDR3 contains 14 residues. CDR1 is SEHNR, CDR2 FQNEAQ, per germline (reference sequence). The CDR3 loop is CASSLGAGRNEQYF. DNA of the CDR3: TGTGCCAGCAGCTTAGGGGCAGGGAGGAACGAGCAGTACTTC.

This clonotype is labeled large. The chain has TRBV18 and TRBJ2-1; TRBD2 aligns across 15 bases. The trim removed 6 bases at V and 8 bases at J, leaving 8 bases unmatched. Germline V gene lookup returns CDR1 KGHSH and CDR2 LQKENI. The CDR3 is made up of 16 amino acids. DNA of the CDR3: TGTGCCAGCTCGACGGGGACTAGCGGGAGGATGGATGAGCAGTTCTTC. Translation: CASSTGTSGRMDEQFF.

The chain combines TRBV18 with TRBJ2-3, with 8 positions matching TRBD2. The germline V gene has CDR1 KGHSH and CDR2 LQKENI. V shed 3 bases, J shed 1 base, and the junction held 0 bases outside the gene matches. The CDR3 runs to 14 residues. CDR3 amino acids: CASSPTSGTDTQYF. The CDR3 DNA sequence: TGTGCCAGCTCACCGACTAGCGGCACAGATACGCAGTATTTT.

This clonotype qualifies as medium-sized. The V call is TRBV7-9, the J call TRBJ2-5, with 8 bases lining up with TRBD1. Germline CDR1 reads SEHNR; CDR2 reads FQNEAQ (reference sequence). The trim removed 5 bases at V and 0 bases at J, leaving 8 bases unmatched. This CDR3 spans 16 amino acids. The DNA for the CDR3 is TGTGCCAGCAGCCCCCGGACAGGGTTGTACCAAGAGACCCAGTACTTC. The encoded protein is CASSPRTGLYQETQYF.

This clonotype is classed as large. The genes are TRBV7-9 and TRBJ2-7; tentatively, D is TRBD1 (5 bases). In germline, CDR1 is SEHNR, CDR2 FQNEAQ (reference sequence). The CDR3 consists of 12 residues. V shed 7 bases and J shed 6 bases, with 13 bases lying between them. As DNA, the CDR3 is TGTGCCAGCACTACAGGATTGAGCGAGCAGTACTTC. Translation: CASTTGLSEQYF. Using reference TRBV7-9 and TRBJ2-7 for the parts outside the CDR3, the full variable domain is DTGVSQNPRHKITKRGQNVTFRCDPISEHNRLYWYRQTLGQGPEFLTYFQNEAQLEKSRLLSDRFSAERPKGSFSTLEIQRTEQGDSAMYLCASTTGLSEQYFGPGTRLTVT.

This clonotype is labeled medium-sized. V and J are TRBV6-2 or TRBV6-3 and TRBJ2-7, with D possibly called TRBD1 or TRBD2 (5 bases each). Germline CDR1 reads MNHEY; CDR2 reads SVGEGT. The CDR3 spans 16 residues. Between the trimmed V and J ends, which lost 4 bases and 2 bases, there was a span of 18 bases. The CDR3 sequence: CASSSTGTQKTYEQYF. DNA of the CDR3: TGTGCCAGCAGTTCTACCGGGACGCAAAAGACCTACGAGCAGTACTTC.

This clonotype is labeled large (0.1 to 1%). This rearrangement joins TRBV7-2 to TRBJ2-7; 12 bases are shared with TRBD2. This CDR3 is built from 16 residues. CDR1 SGHTA and CDR2 FQGNSA come from the germline V gene. The V gene end was trimmed by 6 bases and the J gene end by 7 bases; junction bases not matched to a gene: 13. The CDR3 sequence is CASRLSLAGGLSEQYF. The CDR3 coding sequence is TGTGCCAGCAGACTCAGCCTAGCGGGAGGGCTTAGTGAGCAGTACTTC.

The chain is built from TRBV5-1 and TRBJ2-7; 11 bases match TRBD2. V was clipped by 1 base and J by 1 base; unmatched bases: 4. This CDR3 comprises 16 residues. Germline V lookup: CDR1 SGHRS, CDR2 YFSETQ. The CDR3 coding sequence is TGCGCCAGCAGCTTGCCGGCTAGCGGGAGGTCCTACGAGCAGTACTTC. Protein product: CASSLPASGRSYEQYF.